The entry below describes one T cell receptor beta chain. What it binds is unknown. RNA transcripts served as the template for amplifying TCR beta CDR3 regions. TCR CDR3 regions were first amplified by RT-PCR with HTBI primers. TCRdb passed the multiplex PCR reads through MiXCR, listing each CDR3 protein once. The sample consists of hundreds of thousands of distinct CDR3 sequences, 38% of them appearing once. Germline V gene data show CDR1 as LNHNV and CDR2 as YYDKDF (reference sequence). Trimming shortened V by 1 base and J by 4 bases, and 11 bases separated the two germline ends. The CDR3 spans 14 residues. The data were obtained in a study of T cells in Graves' hyperthyroidism and ophthalmopathy. Study findings and constraints: Onset of ophthalmopathy came a median roughly 6.5 months after the model predicted it.

The chain carries TRBV15 and TRBJ2-7, with D hard to call. The source is a man aged 18 to 29 with Graves' hyperthyroidism. What was sequenced was blood. The CDR3, as DNA: TGTGCCACCAGCAGAGGCGGTGGCCTATACGAGCAGTACTTC. Translation: CATSRGGGLYEQYF.